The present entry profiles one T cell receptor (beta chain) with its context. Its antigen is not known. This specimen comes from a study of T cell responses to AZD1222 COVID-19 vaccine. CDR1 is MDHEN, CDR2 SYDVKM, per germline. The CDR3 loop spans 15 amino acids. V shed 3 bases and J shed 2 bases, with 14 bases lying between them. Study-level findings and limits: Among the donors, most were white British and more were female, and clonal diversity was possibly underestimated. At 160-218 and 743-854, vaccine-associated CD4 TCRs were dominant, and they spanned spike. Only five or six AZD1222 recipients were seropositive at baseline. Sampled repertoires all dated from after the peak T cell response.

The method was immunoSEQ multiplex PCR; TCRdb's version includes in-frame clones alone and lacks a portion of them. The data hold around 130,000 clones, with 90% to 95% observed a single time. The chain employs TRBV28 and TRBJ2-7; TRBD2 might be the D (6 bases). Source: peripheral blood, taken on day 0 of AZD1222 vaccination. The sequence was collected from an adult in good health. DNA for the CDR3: TGTGCCAGCAGTTTGGTAGCGGACTACCCCTACGAGCAGTACTTC. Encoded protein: CASSLVADYPYEQYF.